These 23 T cell receptor beta chains originate from one sample sequenced in a study of T-cell reconstitution after alpha-beta-depleted transplantation in children (dated by TCRdb to about 2016). The library was obtained by PCR. TCRdb lists the instrument as Illumina HiSeq 2500. TCR library preparation used molecular barcoding, with unique molecular identifiers applied to normalize quantification of the TCRbeta repertoire. Clones were called with MiXCR by TCRdb after fastp trimmed the public reads at Q25, and only in-frame beta chains were retained. Rows are combined by CDR3 protein, so each entry shows the most common genes and DNA. In this sample the table shows about 350,000 distinct CDR3 sequences, around 15% of which occur a single time. The ten top clones hold around 43% of the sample. Reading the label with the study, this specimen's treatment or condition is: allogeneic hematopoietic cell transplantation with graft depleted of TCRalphabeta T cells and CD19 B cells.

The specimen comprised PBMCs, mostly from graft donor cells, sampled 360 days after TCRalphabeta/CD19-depleted stem cell transplant. Receptors were obtained from a male patient between 2 and 10 years old who had a stem cell transplant for acute lymphoblastic leukemia, so the T cells may come from the graft donor.

V is TRBV4-1 and J is TRBJ2-1; TRBD2 agrees at 9 bases. Germline assignment: CDR1 MGHRA and CDR2 YSYEKL. The V and J ends lost 0 bases and 9 bases, in that order; junction bases with no gene match: 3. The CDR3 contains 14 residues. The DNA of the CDR3 is TGCGCCAGCAGCCAAGAGAAGCGGGAGGTTGAGCAGTTCTTC. As protein: CASSQEKREVEQFF.

This clonotype showed up many times. The V and J genes are TRBV18 and TRBJ2-7; D perhaps matches TRBD2 (6 bases). The CDR3 contains 13 residues. In germline, CDR1 is KGHSH, CDR2 LQKENI. Between the trimmed V and J ends, which lost 4 bases and 3 bases, there was a span of 10 bases. DNA for the CDR3: TGTGCCAGCTCACTGCGGGGCCTCTACGAGCAGTACTTC. Translation gives CASSLRGLYEQYF. Together with reference TRBV18 and TRBJ2-7, the CDR3 gives the full variable domain: NAGVMQNPRHLVRRRGQEARLRCSPMKGHSHVYWYRQLPEEGLKFMVYLQKENIIDESGMPKERFSAEFPKEGPSILRIQQVVRGDSAAYFCASSLRGLYEQYFGPGTRLTVT.

This clonotype has just a few counts. This chain links TRBV30 with TRBJ2-1; 13 bases map to TRBD2. Per the germline V gene, CDR1 is GTSNPN and CDR2 is SVGIG (reference sequence). CDR3 size: 16 residues. Germline trimming cut 0 bases from V and 8 bases from J; bases unmatched to any gene: 7. CDR3 amino acids: CAWSVGLAGVLDEQFF. CDR3 DNA: TGTGCCTGGAGTGTTGGACTAGCGGGAGTGCTAGATGAGCAGTTCTTC.

The chain employs TRBV3-1 and TRBJ2-6; D remains unclear. V shed 0 bases and J shed 2 bases, with 8 bases lying between them. The CDR3 has 16 residues. CDR1 LGHDT and CDR2 YNNKEL come from the germline V gene (reference sequence). The CDR3 here is CASSQELIPGANVLTF. For the CDR3, the DNA is TGTGCCAGCAGCCAAGAACTAATTCCTGGGGCCAACGTCCTGACTTTC.

In its sample, this clonotype was seen many times. The V gene is TRBV12-3 or TRBV12-4, the J gene TRBJ2-7; 8 bases agree with TRBD2. J lost 8 bases, V lost 5 bases, and 17 bases had no gene match. There are 16 residues in the CDR3. CDR3 protein: CASSPESGRSIPKQYF. The CDR3 DNA sequence: TGTGCCAGCAGTCCCGAGAGCGGGAGATCGATCCCCAAGCAGTACTTC.

The gene calls are TRBV10-3 and TRBJ2-6; 8 bases are shared with TRBD1. The CDR3 loop spans 19 amino acids. Germline V gene sequence: CDR1 ENHRY, CDR2 SYGVKD. Unmatched junction bases numbered 15, after V lost 0 bases and J lost 8 bases. The CDR3 loop reads CAISESARGRILGPNVLTF. The CDR3 region has the DNA TGTGCCATCAGTGAGTCTGCCAGGGGGCGAATCTTGGGTCCCAACGTCCTGACTTTC.

This chain connects TRBV5-1 to TRBJ2-3; possibly TRBD1 for D (6 bases). Germline V gene lookup returns CDR1 SGHRS and CDR2 YFSETQ. V dropped 6 bases and J dropped 1 base, with 6 bases sitting between them. The CDR3 is 12 residues long. The CDR3 region is CASTGGTDTQYF. Here the CDR3 DNA reads TGCGCCAGCACAGGGGGCACAGATACGCAGTATTTT.

This clonotype has a handful of counts. Here the CDR3 DNA reads TGTGCCAGCAGCCGCCTTAGCTTACGGACCCATATATTTTACAATGAGCAGTTCTTC. It is translated as CASSRLSLRTHIFYNEQFF. The genes are TRBV11-1 and TRBJ2-1; D call uncertain. CDR1 and CDR2 from the germline V gene are SGHAT and FQDESV (reference sequence). This CDR3 is 19 amino acids long. Trimming shortened V by 5 bases and J by 4 bases, and 27 bases separated the two germline ends.

The chain couples TRBV4-1 to TRBJ1-1; D ambiguous. The V gene's germline CDR1 is MGHRA and CDR2 YSYEKL. There are 17 residues in the CDR3. V was trimmed by 0 bases and J by 0 bases, leaving 14 bases between them. The CDR3 nucleotides read TGCGCCAGCAGCCAAGATCTGGTCGGAGCTATGAACACTGAAGCTTTCTTT. Amino acids: CASSQDLVGAMNTEAFF.

This clonotype was found a few times. This rearrangement joins TRBV4-1 to TRBJ2-3, with TRBD2 identical over 12 bases. The J segment lost 2 bases and the V segment lost 0 bases, leaving 12 bases of the junction unmatched. Germline lookup yields CDR1 MGHRA and CDR2 YSYEKL. This CDR3 contains 20 residues. The CDR3 DNA sequence: TGCGCCAGCAGCCAAGATAAGGGGGCTAGCGGGAGGGCCTTCACAGATACGCAGTATTTT. This sequence encodes CASSQDKGASGRAFTDTQYF.

This clonotype was recorded many times. V gene TRBV4-2 combines with J gene TRBJ2-1; TRBD2 agrees at 16 bases. CDR1 LGHNA and CDR2 YNFKEQ come from the germline V gene. V lost 3 bases to trimming and J lost 5 bases; unmatched junction nucleotides: 4. The CDR3 sequence is 17 residues long. CDR3 region: CASSQGLAGGPDNEQFF. The CDR3 coding sequence is TGTGCCAGCAGCCAGGGACTAGCGGGAGGGCCAGACAATGAGCAGTTCTTC.

V and J are TRBV3-1 and TRBJ2-3; tentative D call: TRBD2 (6 bases). The V gene lost 2 bases and the J gene lost 4 bases, with 13 bases spanning the gap. From germline, CDR1 is LGHDT and CDR2 YNNKEL (reference sequence). CDR3 length: 15 residues. The CDR3 sequence: CASSQLPGRPDTQYF. In DNA, the CDR3 is TGTGCCAGCAGCCAACTTCCGGGGAGGCCAGATACGCAGTATTTT.

The chain joins TRBV28 to TRBJ2-1, with a weak D call TRBD2 (5 bases). Germline values: CDR1 MDHEN, CDR2 SYDVKM. This CDR3 region has 17 residues. Trimming shortened V by 6 bases and J by 3 bases, and 21 bases separated the two germline ends. The chain's CDR3 is CASSSRAGRAVYNEQFF. CDR3 DNA: TGTGCCAGCAGCTCAAGGGCGGGTCGAGCCGTCTACAATGAGCAGTTCTTC.

At least ten counts were recorded for this clonotype. This rearrangement joins TRBV29-1 to TRBJ2-1; TRBD2 matches 8 bases. Germline values: CDR1 SQVTM, CDR2 ANQGSEA. The CDR3 spans 14 residues. The V segment lost 4 bases and the J segment 7 bases; nucleotides outside the gene matches: 9. In DNA, the CDR3 is TGCAGCGTTGTACCCAGCGGGAGAGGTAATGAGCAGTTCTTC. The encoded protein is CSVVPSGRGNEQFF.

The V call is TRBV28, the J call TRBJ2-7; perhaps TRBD1 as D (6 bases). Germline lookup yields CDR1 MDHEN and CDR2 SYDVKM. With 3 bases removed from V and 8 bases from J, the gap between germline ends came to 14 bases. This CDR3 region has 13 residues. CDR3 loop: CASSFIWGQQQYF. As DNA, the CDR3 is TGTGCCAGCAGTTTTATTTGGGGACAACAGCAGTACTTC. Full variable domain (remainder filled in from reference TRBV28 and TRBJ2-7): DVKVTQSSRYLVKRTGEKVFLECVQDMDHENMFWYRQDPGLGLRLIYFSYDVKMKEKGDIPEGYSVSREKKERFSLILESASTNQTSMYLCASSFIWGQQQYFGPGTRLTVT.

The gene calls are TRBV7-9 and TRBJ2-1; D unclear. Trimming cost V 6 bases and J 6 bases, with 15 bases left between them. CDR1 and CDR2 (germline): SEHNR, FQNEAQ (reference sequence). This CDR3 contains 14 residues. Here the CDR3 DNA reads TGTGCCAGCAGACTCACGACGAAGGGCAATGAGCAGTTCTTC. Translation: CASRLTTKGNEQFF. The full variable domain, rest sourced from reference TRBV7-9 and TRBJ2-1, is DTGVSQNPRHKITKRGQNVTFRCDPISEHNRLYWYRQTLGQGPEFLTYFQNEAQLEKSRLLSDRFSAERPKGSFSTLEIQRTEQGDSAMYLCASRLTTKGNEQFFGPGTRLTVL.

The chain employs TRBV28 and TRBJ2-7; 9 bases match TRBD2. The CDR3 is 17 amino acids. Germline V gene lookup returns CDR1 MDHEN and CDR2 SYDVKM. The V gene end was trimmed by 8 bases and the J gene end by 3 bases; junction bases not matched to a gene: 17. The CDR3 loop reads CASAMSVEREENYEQYF. The DNA for the CDR3 is TGTGCCAGCGCTATGTCCGTTGAGCGGGAGGAGAACTACGAGCAGTACTTC. The full variable domain, its missing parts supplied by reference TRBV28 and TRBJ2-7, is DVKVTQSSRYLVKRTGEKVFLECVQDMDHENMFWYRQDPGLGLRLIYFSYDVKMKEKGDIPEGYSVSREKKERFSLILESASTNQTSMYLCASAMSVEREENYEQYFGPGTRLTVT.

This chain joins TRBV12-3 or TRBV12-4 and TRBJ2-7; D is undetermined. The CDR3 extends over 13 amino acids. V lost 8 bases and J 6 bases, leaving 17 bases between the germline ends. CDR3 loop: CASRLTANGEQYF. The CDR3 DNA reads as TGTGCCAGCCGGCTCACGGCTAACGGCGAGCAGTACTTC.

A few counts support this clonotype. The CDR3 nucleotides are TGCGCCAGCAGCCCACCGGGATACTACGAGCAGTACTTC. This gives the protein CASSPPGYYEQYF. The chain uses TRBV4-1 and TRBJ2-7; D is perhaps TRBD2 (5 bases). The V gene lost 4 bases and the J gene lost 3 bases, with 10 bases spanning the gap. Germline CDR1 MGHRA, CDR2 YSYEKL. The CDR3 contains 13 residues.

The chain uses TRBV7-2 and TRBJ1-1; no reliable D call. This CDR3 contains 11 residues. The germline V gene encodes CDR1 SGHTA and CDR2 FQGNSA. Trimming took 6 bases from V and 11 from J, leaving 13 bases between them. The CDR3 loop reads CASRPGLQAFF. DNA of the CDR3: TGTGCCAGCAGGCCGGGCCTCCAGGCTTTCTTT. Filled out from reference TRBV7-2 and TRBJ1-1, the complete variable domain reads GAGVSQSPSNKVTEKGKDVELRCDPISGHTALYWYRQSLGQGLEFLIYFQGNSAPDKSGLPSDRFSAERTGGSVSTLTIQRTQQEDSAVYLCASRPGLQAFFGQGTRLTVV.

In its sample, this clonotype was seen a few times. The rearrangement joins TRBV7-9 to TRBJ2-2; D perhaps matches TRBD1 (6 bases). Per germline, CDR1 SEHNR and CDR2 FQNEAQ (reference sequence). This CDR3 comprises 14 residues. The V end was cut by 6 bases, the J end by 1 base, with 9 bases between. CDR3 sequence: CASSARGNTGELFF. Written as DNA, the CDR3 is TGTGCCAGCAGTGCCAGGGGGAACACCGGGGAGCTGTTTTTT.

The V gene is TRBV5-6, the J gene TRBJ2-7; 9 bases map to TRBD1. V gave up 4 bases and J gave up 3 bases; unmatched junction bases: 11. CDR1 and CDR2 from the germline V gene are SGHDT and YYEEEE. The CDR3 runs to 16 residues. The CDR3 here is CASSPKLRQGGYEQYF. The CDR3 nucleotides read TGTGCCAGCAGCCCGAAACTCAGACAGGGGGGCTACGAGCAGTACTTC.

This clonotype was detected ten times or more. CDR3 sequence reads: CAIRGREDEKLFF. The CDR3 nucleotides are TGTGCCATCCGAGGAAGGGAGGATGAAAAACTGTTTTTT. The V gene is TRBV6-2 or TRBV6-3, the J gene TRBJ1-4; D remains ambiguous. The CDR3 consists of 13 residues. V was cut by 10 bases and J by 6 bases, with 15 bases left in between. CDR1 MNHEY and CDR2 SVGEGT come from the germline V gene.